This T cell receptor beta chain was recorded in a study of blood T cell repertoires in COVID-19. Study background: Sources were T cells, B-cell-depleted T cells, or PBMCs; the material itself was cDNA or gDNA.

There are 17 residues in the CDR3. The germline V gene encodes CDR1 MDHEN and CDR2 SYDVKM. The V gene end was trimmed by 6 bases and the J gene end by 5 bases; junction bases not matched to a gene: 14. Participant age was roughly 18 to 89 years, and participants resided in fewer than 30 US areas. Researchers sorted participants into cohorts using their self-reported clinical history. Libraries were prepared by immunoSEQ multiplex PCR; TCRdb keeps only in-frame clonotypes and omits some of them. Here the sample spans around 190,000 clones, 88% being singletons. The source material was PBMCs or T cells enriched from blood (not recorded which). The TCR comes from a woman in her late teens or twenties who had recovered from COVID-19. This chain connects TRBV28 to TRBJ2-7; 12 positions match TRBD1. DNA of the CDR3: TGTGCCAGCAGCTCACTATCGAACCGGGACAGGGGGCACGAGCAGTACTTC. It is translated as CASSSLSNRDRGHEQYF.